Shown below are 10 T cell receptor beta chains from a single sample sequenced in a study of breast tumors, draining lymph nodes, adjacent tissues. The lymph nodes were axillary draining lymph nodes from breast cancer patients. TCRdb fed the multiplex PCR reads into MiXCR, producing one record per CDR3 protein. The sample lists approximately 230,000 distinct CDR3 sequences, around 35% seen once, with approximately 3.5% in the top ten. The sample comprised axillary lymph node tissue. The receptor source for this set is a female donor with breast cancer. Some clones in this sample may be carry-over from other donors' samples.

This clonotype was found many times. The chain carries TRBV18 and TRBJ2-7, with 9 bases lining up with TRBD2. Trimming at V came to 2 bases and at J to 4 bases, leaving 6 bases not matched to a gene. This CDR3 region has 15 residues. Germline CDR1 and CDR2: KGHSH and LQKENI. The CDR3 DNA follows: TGTGCCAGCTCACCAGATAGCGGGAGCTGGTACGAGCAGTACTTC. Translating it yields CASSPDSGSWYEQYF.

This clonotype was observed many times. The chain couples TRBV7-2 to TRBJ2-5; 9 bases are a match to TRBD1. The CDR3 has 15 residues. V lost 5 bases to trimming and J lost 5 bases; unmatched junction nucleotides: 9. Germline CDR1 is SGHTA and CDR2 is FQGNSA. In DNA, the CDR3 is TGTGCCAGCAGCCCACCCGGGACAGGGAGCGAGACCCAGTACTTC. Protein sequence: CASSPPGTGSETQYF.

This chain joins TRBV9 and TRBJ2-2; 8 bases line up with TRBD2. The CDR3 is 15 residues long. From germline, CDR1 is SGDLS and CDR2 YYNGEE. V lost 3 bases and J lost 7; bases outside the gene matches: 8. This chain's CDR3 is CASSGAGGSGGELFF. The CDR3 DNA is TGTGCCAGCAGCGGGGCGGGAGGTTCGGGCGGGGAGCTGTTTTTT. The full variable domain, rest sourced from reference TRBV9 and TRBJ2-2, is DSGVTQTPKHLITATGQRVTLRCSPRSGDLSVYWYQQSLDQGLQFLIQYYNGEERAKGNILERFSAQQFPDLHSELNLSSLELGDSALYFCASSGAGGSGGELFFGEGSRLTVL.

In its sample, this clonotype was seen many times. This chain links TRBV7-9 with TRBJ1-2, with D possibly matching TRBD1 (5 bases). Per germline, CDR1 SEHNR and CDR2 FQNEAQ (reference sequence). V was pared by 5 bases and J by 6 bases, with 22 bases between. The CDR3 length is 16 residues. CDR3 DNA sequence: TGTGCCAGCAGCCCCCTGCCTCGGGGGTTTATTCATGGCTACACCTTC. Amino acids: CASSPLPRGFIHGYTF.

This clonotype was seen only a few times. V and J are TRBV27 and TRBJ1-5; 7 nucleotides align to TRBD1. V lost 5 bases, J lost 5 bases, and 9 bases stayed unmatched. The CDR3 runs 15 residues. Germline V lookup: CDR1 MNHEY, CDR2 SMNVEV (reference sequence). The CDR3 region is CASSTLDRVHQPQHF. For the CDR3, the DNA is TGTGCCAGCAGTACCCTTGACAGGGTGCATCAGCCCCAGCATTTT.

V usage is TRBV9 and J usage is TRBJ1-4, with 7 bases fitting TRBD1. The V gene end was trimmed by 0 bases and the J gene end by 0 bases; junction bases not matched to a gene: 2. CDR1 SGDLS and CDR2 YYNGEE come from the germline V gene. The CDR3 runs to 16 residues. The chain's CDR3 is CASSVEGGATNEKLFF. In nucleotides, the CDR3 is TGTGCCAGCAGCGTAGAAGGGGGCGCAACTAATGAAAAACTGTTTTTT.

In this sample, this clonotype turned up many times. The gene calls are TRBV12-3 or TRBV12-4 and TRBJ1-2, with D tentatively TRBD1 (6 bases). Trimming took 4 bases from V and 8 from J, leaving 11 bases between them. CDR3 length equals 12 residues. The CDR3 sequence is CASSSGERGYTF. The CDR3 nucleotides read TGTGCCAGCAGTTCAGGGGAACGGGGCTACACCTTC.

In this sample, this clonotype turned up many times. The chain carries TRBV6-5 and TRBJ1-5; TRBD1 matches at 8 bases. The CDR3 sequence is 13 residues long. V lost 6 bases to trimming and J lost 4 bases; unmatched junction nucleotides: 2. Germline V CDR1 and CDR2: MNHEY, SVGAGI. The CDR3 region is CASRRQGNQPQHF. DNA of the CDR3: TGTGCCAGCAGAAGACAGGGGAATCAGCCCCAGCATTTT.

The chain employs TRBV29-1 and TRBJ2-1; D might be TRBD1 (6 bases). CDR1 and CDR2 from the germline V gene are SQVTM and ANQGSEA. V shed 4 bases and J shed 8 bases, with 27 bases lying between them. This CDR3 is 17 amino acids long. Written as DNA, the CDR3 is TGCAGCGTTGGTGGAACCGGGACAAGGAACACCGGGGATGAGCAGTTCTTC. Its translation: CSVGGTGTRNTGDEQFF.

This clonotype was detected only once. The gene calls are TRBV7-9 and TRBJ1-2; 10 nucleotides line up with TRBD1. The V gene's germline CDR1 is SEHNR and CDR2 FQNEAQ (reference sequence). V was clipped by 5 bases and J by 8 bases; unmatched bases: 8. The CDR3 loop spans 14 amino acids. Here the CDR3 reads CASSPAGTGDGYTF. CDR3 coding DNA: TGTGCCAGCAGCCCTGCCGGGACAGGGGACGGCTACACCTTC.